This T cell receptor beta chain comes out of a study of CD8 T cells in Susac syndrome. High-throughput TCR beta sequencing covered peripheral CD8+ and CD4+ T cells. Relapsing-remitting disease, either stable or active, was present in the treatment-naive patients who were the multiple sclerosis controls. The V and J ends lost 1 base and 4 bases respectively, with 4 bases between them. CDR3 size: 11 residues. Per germline, CDR1 SQVTM and CDR2 ANQGSEA. Reverse transcription of roughly 0.45 to 1 ug RNA used random hexamers. Amplification of TCR beta CDR3 spanned 54 Vbeta and 13 Jbeta via immunoSEQ multiplex PCR. TCRdb recomputed calls from the immunoSEQ multiplex PCR reads with MiXCR, one row per CDR3 protein. This sample has around 130,000 distinct CDR3 sequences; roughly 89% occur once, and the top ten carry 0.24%.

This chain links TRBV29-1 with TRBJ1-2; no clear D gene. The source of this sequence is a human donor with multiple sclerosis. Material: CD8+ T cells from PBMCs. CDR3 sequence reads: CSVEGAYGYTF. The CDR3 region has the DNA TGCAGCGTTGAAGGGGCCTATGGCTACACCTTC.